Following are 18 T cell receptor beta chains from one sample sequenced in a study of blood T cell repertoires in COVID-19. Here immunoSEQ multiplex PCR was the method, and the copy in TCRdb shows in-frame clones only, minus some. The repertoire includes 30,000 to 40,000 clones, about 87% of them detected once, and 11% to 15% sits in the top ten. Source material: peripheral blood. Source of these receptors: a man aged 55 to 70 with active COVID-19.

The genes are TRBV9 and TRBJ1-6; maybe TRBD1 (5 bases). The CDR3 consists of 14 residues. Trimming shortened V by 3 bases and J by 7 bases, and 11 bases separated the two germline ends. Germline V CDR1 and CDR2: SGDLS, YYNGEE. DNA of the CDR3: TGTGCCAGCAGCGAAGGGACTCTAAATTCACCCCTCCACTTT. Residues: CASSEGTLNSPLHF.

V is TRBV28 and J is TRBJ1-2; D perhaps matches TRBD1 (5 bases). Germline values: CDR1 MDHEN, CDR2 SYDVKM. The CDR3 extends over 13 amino acids. V was pared by 5 bases and J by 6 bases, with 13 bases between. The CDR3 DNA reads as TGTGCCAGCAGTCCGGCCGGGACTAATGGCTACACCTTC. Translated: CASSPAGTNGYTF.

V gene TRBV6-5 combines with J gene TRBJ1-2; TRBD1 matches 9 bases. The germline V gene has CDR1 MNHEY and CDR2 SVGAGI. Unmatched junction bases numbered 7, after V lost 0 bases and J lost 8 bases. The length of the CDR3 is 15 residues. The CDR3 is CASSYSSGQGGGYTF. In DNA form, the CDR3 reads TGTGCCAGCAGTTACTCTTCGGGACAGGGAGGAGGCTACACCTTC.

The rearrangement joins TRBV7-6 to TRBJ2-7, with 8 bases matching TRBD2. Trimming took 1 base from V and 3 from J; bases not matched to a gene: 20. The germline CDR1 and CDR2 sequences are SGHVS and FNYEAQ. The CDR3 is 20 amino acids. CDR3 in DNA: TGTGCCAGCAGCTTAGTCCCGGCGGGAGCGGGAGCTCTTTCCATCTACGAGCAGTACTTC. Its protein is CASSLVPAGAGALSIYEQYF.

The chain carries TRBV4-1 and TRBJ2-7, with 9 bases lining up with TRBD1. The CDR3 totals 15 residues. From germline, CDR1 is MGHRA and CDR2 YSYEKL. V gave up 4 bases and J gave up 0 bases; unmatched junction bases: 4. CDR3 residues: CASSPGQGPSYEQYF. The DNA of the CDR3 is TGCGCCAGCAGCCCAGGACAGGGGCCCTCCTACGAGCAGTACTTC.

The rearrangement links TRBV5-1 to TRBJ2-1; 7 bases are shared with TRBD2. This CDR3 region has 14 residues. In germline, CDR1 is SGHRS, CDR2 YFSETQ. With 2 bases clipped from V and 4 bases from J, the junction kept 3 bases outside the gene matches. Here the CDR3 reads CASSFLAEYNEQFF. CDR3 sequence (DNA): TGCGCCAGCAGCTTTCTAGCGGAATACAATGAGCAGTTCTTC.

This chain links TRBV7-9 with TRBJ2-1, with 10 nucleotides matching TRBD1. V lost 8 bases and J lost 7; bases outside the gene matches: 8. The CDR3 sequence is 14 residues long. Germline CDR1 SEHNR, CDR2 FQNEAQ (reference sequence). This chain's CDR3 is CASPPDRGRNEQFF. The CDR3 DNA reads as TGTGCCAGCCCCCCCGACAGGGGGCGGAATGAGCAGTTCTTC.

The chain employs TRBV6-6 and TRBJ2-7; 10 bases fit TRBD2. Germline assignment: CDR1 MNHNY and CDR2 SVGAGI (reference sequence). The CDR3 loop spans 15 amino acids. The junction had 9 bases not matched to a gene; V was cut back by 5 bases and J by 5 bases. DNA of the CDR3: TGTGCCAGCAGTGGGAAACTAGCGGGAACCCACGAGCAGTACTTC. Encoded protein: CASSGKLAGTHEQYF.

The V call is TRBV7-9, the J call TRBJ2-7; 7 bases are shared with TRBD2. Germline loops: CDR1 SEHNR, CDR2 FQNEAQ (reference sequence). The J segment lost 0 bases and the V segment lost 5 bases, leaving 4 bases of the junction unmatched. The CDR3 contains 14 residues. In nucleotides, the CDR3 is TGTGCCAGCAGCCCCCGGGACTACTCCTACGAGCAGTACTTC. It is translated as CASSPRDYSYEQYF.

This chain uses TRBV12-3 or TRBV12-4 with TRBJ1-2, with 8 bases aligning to TRBD1. This CDR3 is built from 13 residues. The V segment lost 4 bases and the J segment 6 bases; nucleotides outside the gene matches: 4. The CDR3 here is CASSSTGGDGYTF. The CDR3 DNA sequence: TGTGCCAGCAGTTCAACAGGGGGAGATGGCTACACCTTC.

This clone occurred once. In nucleotides, the CDR3 is TGCGCCAGCAGTGACCAGAACAGGGGGGACACAGATACGCAGTATTTT. It encodes CASSDQNRGDTDTQYF. V and J are TRBV10-1 and TRBJ2-3; 8 bases are a match to TRBD1. The CDR3 sequence is 16 residues long. In germline, CDR1 is WNHNN, CDR2 SYGVQD (reference sequence). V trimming: 3 bases; J trimming: 2 bases; junction bases outside the gene matches: 7.

This clone was observed once. The V call is TRBV28, the J call TRBJ1-1; the D gene is possibly TRBD1 (6 bases). The V and J ends lost 2 bases and 0 bases respectively, with 7 bases between them. The V gene's germline CDR1 is MDHEN and CDR2 SYDVKM. The CDR3 consists of 14 residues. CDR3 sequence: CASSLAGVNTEAFF. CDR3 nucleotide sequence: TGTGCCAGCAGTTTAGCAGGGGTGAACACTGAAGCTTTCTTT. Full variable domain (missing parts from reference TRBV28 and TRBJ1-1): DVKVTQSSRYLVKRTGEKVFLECVQDMDHENMFWYRQDPGLGLRLIYFSYDVKMKEKGDIPEGYSVSREKKERFSLILESASTNQTSMYLCASSLAGVNTEAFFGQGTRLTVV.

The V call is TRBV11-2, the J call TRBJ2-7; D is undetermined. The CDR3 consists of 13 residues. V was cut by 5 bases and J by 3 bases, with 11 bases left in between. Germline assignment: CDR1 SGHAT and CDR2 FQNNGV. CDR3 in amino acids: CASSPPGGYEQYF. As DNA, the CDR3 is TGTGCCAGCAGCCCCCCGGGTGGCTACGAGCAGTACTTC. The full variable domain, its missing parts supplied by reference TRBV11-2 and TRBJ2-7, is EAGVAQSPRYKIIEKRQSVAFWCNPISGHATLYWYQQILGQGPKLLIQFQNNGVVDDSQLPKDRFSAERLKGVDSTLKIQPAKLEDSAVYLCASSPPGGYEQYFGPGTRLTVT.

The V gene is TRBV6-5, the J gene TRBJ2-7, with 11 bases lining up with TRBD2. The CDR3 contains 13 residues. Germline CDR1 and CDR2: MNHEY and SVGAGI. V lost 6 bases to trimming and J lost 2 bases; unmatched junction nucleotides: 0. CDR3 in amino acids: CASRTSGAYEQYF. As DNA, the CDR3 is TGTGCCAGCAGGACTAGCGGGGCCTACGAGCAGTACTTC.

The chain joins TRBV28 to TRBJ2-3; 16 bases agree with TRBD2. CDR3 length: 18 residues. V shed 6 bases and J 5 bases; nucleotides not matched to a gene: 11. CDR1 and CDR2 from the germline V gene are MDHEN and SYDVKM. DNA of the CDR3: TGTGCCAGCAGCTACCTCATGGGACTAGCGGGAGGGGGAGATACGCAGTATTTT. This gives the protein CASSYLMGLAGGGDTQYF. The full variable domain, with the rest looked up from reference TRBV28 and TRBJ2-3, is DVKVTQSSRYLVKRTGEKVFLECVQDMDHENMFWYRQDPGLGLRLIYFSYDVKMKEKGDIPEGYSVSREKKERFSLILESASTNQTSMYLCASSYLMGLAGGGDTQYFGPGTRLTVL.

This chain joins TRBV29-1 and TRBJ1-1; maybe TRBD1 (5 bases). CDR1 and CDR2 from the germline V gene are SQVTM and ANQGSEA. The CDR3 contains 11 residues. The germline V and J ends were trimmed by 6 bases and 5 bases, with 10 bases remaining between them. This CDR3 reads CSVTGRTEAFF. CDR3 DNA: TGCAGCGTAACAGGACGGACTGAAGCTTTCTTT.

The genes are TRBV7-9 and TRBJ2-5; 7 bases map to TRBD1. CDR3 length: 14 amino acids. Losses at the gene ends were 1 base for V and 5 bases for J; bases not matched to a gene: 4. The germline V gene has CDR1 SEHNR and CDR2 FQNEAQ (reference sequence). In DNA, the CDR3 is TGTGCCAGCAGCTTAGGGACAGGAAGGGAGACCCAGTACTTC. Its protein product is CASSLGTGRETQYF.

The chain uses TRBV7-9 and TRBJ2-5; 8 bases line up with TRBD2. V shed 5 bases and J 5 bases; nucleotides not matched to a gene: 10. The CDR3 has 15 amino acids. Germline CDR1 reads SEHNR; CDR2 reads FQNEAQ (reference sequence). For the CDR3, the DNA is TGTGCCAGCAGCGCCCCAGGGACTAGTGCTGAGACCCAGTACTTC. Its translation: CASSAPGTSAETQYF.